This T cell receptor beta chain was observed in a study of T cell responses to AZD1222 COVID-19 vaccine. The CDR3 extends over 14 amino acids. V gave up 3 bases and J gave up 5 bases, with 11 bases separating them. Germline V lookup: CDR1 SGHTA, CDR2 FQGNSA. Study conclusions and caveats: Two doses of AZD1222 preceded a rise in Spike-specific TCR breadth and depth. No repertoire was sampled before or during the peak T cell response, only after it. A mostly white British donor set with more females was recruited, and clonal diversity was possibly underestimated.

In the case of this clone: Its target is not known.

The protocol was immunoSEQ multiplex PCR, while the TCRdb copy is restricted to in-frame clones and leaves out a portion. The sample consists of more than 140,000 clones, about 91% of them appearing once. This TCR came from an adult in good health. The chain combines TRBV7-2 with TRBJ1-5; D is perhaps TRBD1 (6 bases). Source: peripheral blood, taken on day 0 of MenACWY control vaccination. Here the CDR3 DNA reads TGTGCCAGCAGCTTCGGAGGGGGGGATCAGCCCCAGCATTTT. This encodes CASSFGGGDQPQHF.